Following are 10 T cell receptor beta chains from one sample sequenced in a study of blood T cell repertoires in COVID-19 (dated by TCRdb to the early 2020s). The library was generated by the immunoSEQ multiplex PCR assay. TCRdb holds this immuneACCESS table with in-frame rearrangements only. Some clones are missing; in checked studies, unresolved V genes explain under half, and the rest has no known cause. In this sample the table shows some 300,000 clones, approximately 90% of which occur a single time. Of the sample, 6.3% falls within the top ten clones. The source material was peripheral blood. These receptors came from a woman aged 45-60 years with COVID-19, enrolled during active disease.

This sequence joins TRBV11-3 and TRBJ2-7; TRBD1 is a possible D gene (6 bases). The V gene's germline CDR1 is SGHNT and CDR2 YENEEA. V dropped 2 bases and J dropped 13 bases, with 18 bases sitting between them. The CDR3 sequence is 13 residues long. The CDR3 is CASSLTQGQFGYF. The CDR3 region has the DNA TGTGCCAGCAGCTTAACCCAAGGACAGTTCGGATACTTC.

The chain is built from TRBV6-5 and TRBJ1-2, with TRBD1 matching 8 bases. V shed 7 bases, J shed 7 bases, and the junction held 8 bases outside the gene matches. Germline V gene lookup returns CDR1 MNHEY and CDR2 SVGAGI. The CDR3 runs to 13 residues. The CDR3 here is CASIRGQGGGYTF. The CDR3 DNA follows: TGTGCCAGCATTCGAGGACAGGGCGGTGGCTACACCTTC.

The genes are TRBV7-2 and TRBJ1-1, with D unresolved. Trimming left V 5 bases short and J 7 bases short, with 14 bases between. The CDR3 is 13 residues long. The germline V gene encodes CDR1 SGHTA and CDR2 FQGNSA. The CDR3 DNA is TGTGCCAGCAGCCTAGGACGGGGAATTGAAGCTTTCTTT. Encoded protein: CASSLGRGIEAFF.

The chain combines TRBV15 with TRBJ2-3; 7 bases are shared with TRBD2. CDR3 size: 15 residues. J was trimmed by 2 bases and V by 5 bases; bases with no gene match: 7. Germline CDR1 is LNHNV and CDR2 is YYDKDF (reference sequence). CDR3 amino acids: CATSSGGLITDTQYF. As DNA, the CDR3 is TGTGCCACCAGCTCCGGGGGGTTGATCACAGATACGCAGTATTTT.

The chain employs TRBV5-1 and TRBJ2-2, with a possible D match to TRBD1 (5 bases). The V and J ends lost 0 bases and 6 bases respectively, with 12 bases between them. Germline CDR1 and CDR2: SGHRS and YFSETQ. This CDR3 has 15 amino acids. The CDR3 nucleotides read TGCGCCAGCAGCTTGGACGTCGGACAATCCGGGGAGCTGTTTTTT. It encodes CASSLDVGQSGELFF.

V and J are TRBV3-1 (or the pseudogene TRBV3-2) and TRBJ2-5; TRBD1 agrees at 8 bases. The CDR3 runs 18 residues. J was trimmed by 5 bases and V by 2 bases; bases with no gene match: 16. Germline assignment: CDR1 LGHDT and CDR2 YNNKEL (reference sequence). The CDR3: CASSQYSTAGGFGETQYF. The CDR3 DNA is TGTGCCAGCAGCCAATATTCAACGGCAGGGGGCTTCGGGGAGACCCAGTACTTC.

The chain is built from TRBV24-1 and TRBJ2-2; TRBD1 agrees at 9 bases. The ends lost 7 bases at V and 1 base at J; junction bases unmatched: 3. There are 15 residues in the CDR3. Germline values: CDR1 KGHDR, CDR2 SFDVKD. CDR3 coding DNA: TGTGCCACCAGGTCGGGACAGGGGAACACCGGGGAGCTGTTTTTT. Translation: CATRSGQGNTGELFF.

J is TRBJ2-2 and V is TRBV11-3; 8 nucleotides line up with TRBD2. CDR1 and CDR2 from the germline V gene are SGHNT and YENEEA. Trimming at V came to 2 bases and at J to 6 bases, leaving 2 bases not matched to a gene. The CDR3 spans 14 residues. The CDR3 here is CASSLTGRAGELFF. Here the CDR3 DNA reads TGTGCCAGCAGCTTAACCGGGAGGGCCGGGGAGCTGTTTTTT.

CDR3 coding DNA: TGTGCCAGCAGCCCACAGGGGATGATACGAGAGCAGTACTTC. Its translation is CASSPQGMIREQYF. This chain joins TRBV11-2 and TRBJ2-7, with 7 positions matching TRBD1. Per the germline V gene, CDR1 is SGHAT and CDR2 is FQNNGV. Trimming cost V 5 bases and J 7 bases; bases outside gene matches: 11. The CDR3 is 14 amino acids.

This chain uses TRBV29-1 with TRBJ1-2; D possibly corresponds to TRBD1 (6 bases). The CDR3 has 13 residues. The germline V and J ends were trimmed by 4 bases and 6 bases, with 15 bases remaining between them. Germline loops: CDR1 SQVTM, CDR2 ANQGSEA. The CDR3 region is CSVGARTDNGYTF. The CDR3, as DNA: TGCAGCGTTGGGGCGCGGACAGATAATGGCTACACCTTC.